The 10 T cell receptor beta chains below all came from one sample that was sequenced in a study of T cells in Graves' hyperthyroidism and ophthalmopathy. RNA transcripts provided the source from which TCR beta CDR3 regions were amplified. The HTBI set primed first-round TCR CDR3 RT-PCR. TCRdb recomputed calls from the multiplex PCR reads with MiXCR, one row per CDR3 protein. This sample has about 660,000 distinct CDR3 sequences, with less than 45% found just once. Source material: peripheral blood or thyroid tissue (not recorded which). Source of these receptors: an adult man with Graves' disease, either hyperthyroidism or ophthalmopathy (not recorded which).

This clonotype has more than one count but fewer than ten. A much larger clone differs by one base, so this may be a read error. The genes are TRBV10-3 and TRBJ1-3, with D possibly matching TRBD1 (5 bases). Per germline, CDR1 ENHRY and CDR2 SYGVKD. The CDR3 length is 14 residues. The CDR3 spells CASTESNPGNTIYF. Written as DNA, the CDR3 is TGTGCTTCGACAGAGTCTAACCCTGGAAACACCATATATTTT.

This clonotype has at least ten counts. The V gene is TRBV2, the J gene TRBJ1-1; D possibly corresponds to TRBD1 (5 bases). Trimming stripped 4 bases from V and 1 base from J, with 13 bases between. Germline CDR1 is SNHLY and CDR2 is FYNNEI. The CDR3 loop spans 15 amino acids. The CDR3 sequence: CASSGAGPTNTEAFF. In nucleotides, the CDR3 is TGTGCCAGCAGTGGCGCGGGACCCACGAACACTGAAGCTTTCTTT.

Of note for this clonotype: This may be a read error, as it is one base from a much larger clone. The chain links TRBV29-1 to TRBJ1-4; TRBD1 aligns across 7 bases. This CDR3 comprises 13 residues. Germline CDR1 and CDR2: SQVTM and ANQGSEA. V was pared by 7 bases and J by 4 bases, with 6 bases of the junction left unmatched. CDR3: CSAETGFNEKLFF. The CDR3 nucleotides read TGCAGCGCCGAGACAGGGTTTAATGAAAAACTGTTTTTT.

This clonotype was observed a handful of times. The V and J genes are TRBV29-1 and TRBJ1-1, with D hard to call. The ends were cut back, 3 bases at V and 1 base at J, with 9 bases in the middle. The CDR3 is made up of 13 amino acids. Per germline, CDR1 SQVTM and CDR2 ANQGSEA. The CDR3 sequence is CSVESGENTEAFF. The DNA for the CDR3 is TGCAGCGTTGAGTCAGGAGAGAACACTGAAGCTTTCTTT.

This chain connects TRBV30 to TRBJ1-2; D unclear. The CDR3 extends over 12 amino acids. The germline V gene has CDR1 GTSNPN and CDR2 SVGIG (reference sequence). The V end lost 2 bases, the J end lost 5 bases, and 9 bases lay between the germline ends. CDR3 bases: TGTGCCTGGAGTTTTGAGGGTTATGGCTACACCTTC. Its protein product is CAWSFEGYGYTF.

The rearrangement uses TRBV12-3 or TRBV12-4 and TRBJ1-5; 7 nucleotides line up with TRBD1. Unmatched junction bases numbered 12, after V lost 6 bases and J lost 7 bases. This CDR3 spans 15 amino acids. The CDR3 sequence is CASSSSGRGEQPQHF. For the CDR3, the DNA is TGTGCCAGCAGCTCTTCGGGCAGGGGGGAACAGCCCCAGCATTTT.

Here the CDR3 DNA reads TGTGCCAGCAGCTTAAATACTGGGGGGCGCGGGAATCAGCCCCAGCATTTT. It is translated as CASSLNTGGRGNQPQHF. The chain recombines TRBV5-6 with TRBJ1-5; tentative D call: TRBD1 (6 bases). Trimming took off 2 bases at V and 4 bases at J, with 19 bases between the two ends. Germline V lookup: CDR1 SGHDT, CDR2 YYEEEE. CDR3 length: 17 amino acids.

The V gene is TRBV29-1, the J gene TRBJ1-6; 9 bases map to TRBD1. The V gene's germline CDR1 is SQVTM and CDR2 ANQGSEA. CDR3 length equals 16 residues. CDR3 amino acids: CSAIATGGSYNSPLHF. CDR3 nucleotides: TGCAGTGCTATCGCGACAGGGGGCTCCTATAATTCACCCCTCCACTTT.

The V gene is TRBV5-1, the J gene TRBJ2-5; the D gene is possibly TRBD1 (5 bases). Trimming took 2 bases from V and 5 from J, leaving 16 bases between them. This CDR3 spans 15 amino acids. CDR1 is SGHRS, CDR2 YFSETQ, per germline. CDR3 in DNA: TGCGCCAGCAGCTTCGGCAGGGAACGTGGGGAGACCCAGTACTTC. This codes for CASSFGRERGETQYF.

Here the CDR3 DNA reads TGCAGCGTCCTCGACAGGGGCCGGGATTCACCCCTCCACTTT. Translation: CSVLDRGRDSPLHF. The genes are TRBV29-1 and TRBJ1-6; 8 nucleotides match TRBD1. There are 14 residues in the CDR3. V trimming: 6 bases; J trimming: 8 bases; junction bases outside the gene matches: 9. CDR1 and CDR2 (germline): SQVTM, ANQGSEA.